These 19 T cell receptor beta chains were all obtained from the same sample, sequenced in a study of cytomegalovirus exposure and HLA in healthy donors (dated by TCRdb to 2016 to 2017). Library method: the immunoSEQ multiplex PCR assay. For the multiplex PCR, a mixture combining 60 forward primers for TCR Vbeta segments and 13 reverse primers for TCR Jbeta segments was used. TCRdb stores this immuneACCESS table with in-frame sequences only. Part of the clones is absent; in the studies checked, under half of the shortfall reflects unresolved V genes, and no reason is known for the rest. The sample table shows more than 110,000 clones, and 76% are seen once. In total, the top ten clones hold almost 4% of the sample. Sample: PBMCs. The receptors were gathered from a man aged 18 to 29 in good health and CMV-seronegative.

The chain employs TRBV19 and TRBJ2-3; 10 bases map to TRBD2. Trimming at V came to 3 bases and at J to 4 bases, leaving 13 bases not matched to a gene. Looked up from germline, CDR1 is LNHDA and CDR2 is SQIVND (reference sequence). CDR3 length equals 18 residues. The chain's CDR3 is CASSMRLAGAPGADTQYF. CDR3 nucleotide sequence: TGTGCCAGTAGTATGCGTCTAGCGGGGGCGCCAGGTGCAGATACGCAGTATTTT.

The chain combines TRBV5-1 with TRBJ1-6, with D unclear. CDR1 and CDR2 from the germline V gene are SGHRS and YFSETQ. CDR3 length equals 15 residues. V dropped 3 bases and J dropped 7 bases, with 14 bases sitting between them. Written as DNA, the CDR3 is TGCGCCAGCAGCTCCCGGGGAGACTCGAATTCACCCCTCCACTTT. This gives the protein CASSSRGDSNSPLHF.

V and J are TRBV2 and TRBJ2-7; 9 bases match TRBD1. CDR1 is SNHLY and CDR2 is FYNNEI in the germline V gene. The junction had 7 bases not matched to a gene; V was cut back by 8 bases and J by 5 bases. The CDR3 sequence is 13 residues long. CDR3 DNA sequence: TGTGCCAGCGGGGGGGGACAGGGCGACGAGCAGTACTTC. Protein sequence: CASGGGQGDEQYF.

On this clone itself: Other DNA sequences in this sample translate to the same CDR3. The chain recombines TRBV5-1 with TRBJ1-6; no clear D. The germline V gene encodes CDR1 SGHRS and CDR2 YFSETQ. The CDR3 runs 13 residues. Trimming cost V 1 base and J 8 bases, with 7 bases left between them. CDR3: CASSLKRDSPLHF. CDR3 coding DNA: TGCGCCAGCAGCTTGAAGCGGGATTCACCCCTCCACTTT.

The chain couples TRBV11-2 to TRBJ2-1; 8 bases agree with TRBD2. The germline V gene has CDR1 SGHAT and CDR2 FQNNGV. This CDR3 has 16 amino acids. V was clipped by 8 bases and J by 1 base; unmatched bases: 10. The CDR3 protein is CASGKLAGRSYNEQFF. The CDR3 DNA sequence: TGTGCCAGCGGGAAATTAGCGGGAAGGTCCTACAATGAGCAGTTCTTC.

The CDR3 region has the DNA TGTGCCAGCAGCCCAAGGACAGGGGATAGAGACTACAATGAGCAGTTCTTC. Translation gives CASSPRTGDRDYNEQFF. The J gene is TRBJ2-1, the V gene TRBV7-9, with 9 bases lining up with TRBD1. Germline V lookup: CDR1 SEHNR, CDR2 FQNEAQ (reference sequence). Germline trimming cut 5 bases from V and 3 bases from J; bases unmatched to any gene: 11. CDR3 size: 17 residues.

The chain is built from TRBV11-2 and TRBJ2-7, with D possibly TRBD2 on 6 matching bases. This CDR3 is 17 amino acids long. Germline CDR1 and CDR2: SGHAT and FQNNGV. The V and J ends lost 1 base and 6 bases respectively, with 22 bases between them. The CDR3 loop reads CASSLVSPGLERFEQYF. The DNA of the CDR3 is TGTGCCAGCAGCTTAGTTAGCCCGGGACTGGAGAGGTTCGAGCAGTACTTC.

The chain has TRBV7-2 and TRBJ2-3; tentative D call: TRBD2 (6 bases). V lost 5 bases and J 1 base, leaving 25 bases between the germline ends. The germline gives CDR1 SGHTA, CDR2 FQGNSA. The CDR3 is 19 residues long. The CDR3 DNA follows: TGTGCCAGCAGCGGAGGGACTTTTGCGGGACTCGCCGGCACAGATACGCAGTATTTT. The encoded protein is CASSGGTFAGLAGTDTQYF. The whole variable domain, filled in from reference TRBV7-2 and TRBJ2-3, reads GAGVSQSPSNKVTEKGKDVELRCDPISGHTALYWYRQSLGQGLEFLIYFQGNSAPDKSGLPSDRFSAERTGGSVSTLTIQRTQQEDSAVYLCASSGGTFAGLAGTDTQYFGPGTRLTVL.

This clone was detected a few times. This CDR3 reads CASSYYSTEQETQYF. CDR3 sequence (DNA): TGTGCCAGCAGTTACTATTCAACGGAGCAAGAGACCCAGTACTTC. The chain has TRBV6-6 and TRBJ2-5, with D unclear. V lost 1 base, J lost 2 bases, and 11 bases lay in between. This CDR3 is 15 amino acids long. The germline gives CDR1 MNHNY, CDR2 SVGAGI (reference sequence).

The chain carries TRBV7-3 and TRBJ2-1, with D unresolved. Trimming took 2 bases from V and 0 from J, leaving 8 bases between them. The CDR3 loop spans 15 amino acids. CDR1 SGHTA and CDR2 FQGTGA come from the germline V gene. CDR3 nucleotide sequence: TGTGCCAGCAGCTTATACCCAGGCTCCTACAATGAGCAGTTCTTC. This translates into CASSLYPGSYNEQFF.

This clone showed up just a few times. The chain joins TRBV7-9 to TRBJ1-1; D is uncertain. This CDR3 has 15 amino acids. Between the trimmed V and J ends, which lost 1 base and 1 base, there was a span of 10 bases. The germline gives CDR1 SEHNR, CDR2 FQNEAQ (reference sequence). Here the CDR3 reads CASSLERAANTEAFF. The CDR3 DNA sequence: TGTGCCAGCAGCTTAGAGCGGGCAGCGAACACTGAAGCTTTCTTT.

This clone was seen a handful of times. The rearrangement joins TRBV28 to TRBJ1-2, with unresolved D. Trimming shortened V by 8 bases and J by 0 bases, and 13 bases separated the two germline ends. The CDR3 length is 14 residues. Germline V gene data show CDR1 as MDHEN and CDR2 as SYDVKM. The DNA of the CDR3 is TGTGCCAGCTCCGGACTGCCGACTAACTATGGCTACACCTTC. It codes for CASSGLPTNYGYTF.

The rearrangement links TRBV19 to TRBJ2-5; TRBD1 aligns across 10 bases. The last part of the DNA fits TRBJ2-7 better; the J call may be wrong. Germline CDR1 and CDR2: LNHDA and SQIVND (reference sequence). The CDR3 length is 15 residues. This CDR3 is CASRPPGTGDHEQYF. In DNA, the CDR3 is TGTGCCAGTAGACCCCCAGGGACAGGGGACCACGAGCAGTACTTC.

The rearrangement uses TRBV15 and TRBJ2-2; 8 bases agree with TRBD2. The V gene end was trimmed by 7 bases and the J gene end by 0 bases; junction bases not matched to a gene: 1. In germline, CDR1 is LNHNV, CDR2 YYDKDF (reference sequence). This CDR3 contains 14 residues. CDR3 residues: CATTTSANTGELFF. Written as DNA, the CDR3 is TGTGCCACCACGACTAGCGCGAACACCGGGGAGCTGTTTTTT. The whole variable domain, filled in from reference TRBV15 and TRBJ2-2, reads DAMVIQNPRYQVTQFGKPVTLSCSQTLNHNVMYWYQQKSSQAPKLLFHYYDKDFNNEADTPDNFQSRRPNTSFCFLDIRSPGLGDTAMYLCATTTSANTGELFFGEGSRLTVL.

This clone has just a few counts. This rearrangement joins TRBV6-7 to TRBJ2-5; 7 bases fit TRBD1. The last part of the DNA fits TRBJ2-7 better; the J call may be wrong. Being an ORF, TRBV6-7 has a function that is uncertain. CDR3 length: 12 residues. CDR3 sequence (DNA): TGTGCCTACCCGGGACAGACCTACGAGCAGTACTTC. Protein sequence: CAYPGQTYEQYF.

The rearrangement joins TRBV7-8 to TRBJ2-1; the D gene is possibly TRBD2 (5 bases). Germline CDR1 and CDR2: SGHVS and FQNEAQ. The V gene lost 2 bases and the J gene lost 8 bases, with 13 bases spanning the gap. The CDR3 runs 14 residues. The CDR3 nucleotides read TGTGCCAGCAGCTTACCAATGCGGGCCTATGAGCAGTTCTTC. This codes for CASSLPMRAYEQFF.

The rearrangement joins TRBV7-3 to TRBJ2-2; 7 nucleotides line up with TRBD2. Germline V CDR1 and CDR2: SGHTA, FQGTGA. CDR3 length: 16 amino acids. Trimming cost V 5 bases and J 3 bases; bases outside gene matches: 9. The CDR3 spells CASSMGGRGYTGELFF. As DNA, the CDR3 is TGTGCCAGCAGCATGGGCGGGAGAGGTTACACCGGGGAGCTGTTTTTT.

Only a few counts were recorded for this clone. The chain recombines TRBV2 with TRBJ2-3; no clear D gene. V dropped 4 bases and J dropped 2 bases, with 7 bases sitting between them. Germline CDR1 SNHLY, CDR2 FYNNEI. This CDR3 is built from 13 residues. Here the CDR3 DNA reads TGTGCCAGCAGTGTAATCCTCACAGATACGCAGTATTTT. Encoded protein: CASSVILTDTQYF.

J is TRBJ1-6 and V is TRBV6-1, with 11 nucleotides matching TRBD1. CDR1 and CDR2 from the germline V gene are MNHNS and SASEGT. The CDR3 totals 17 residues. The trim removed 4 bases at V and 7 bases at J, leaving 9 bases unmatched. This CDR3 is CASSAGQGQGANSPLHF. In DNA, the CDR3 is TGTGCCAGCAGTGCGGGGCAAGGACAGGGGGCGAATTCACCCCTCCACTTT.